The 31 T cell receptor beta chains given below trace back to one sample, sequenced in a study of cytomegalovirus exposure and HLA in healthy donors. With 60 Vbeta and 13 Jbeta primers, the PCR was carried out. This table comes from immunoSEQ multiplex PCR, and its TCRdb copy is limited to in-frame clones, with some not included. The sample shows about 170,000 clones, 75% to 90% of them seen only once. Sequencing was performed on PBMCs. These receptors were collected from a male donor in good health and CMV-seronegative.

The chain joins TRBV6-1 to TRBJ1-3, with unresolved D. The CDR3 runs 14 residues. Germline-derived CDR1 and CDR2 are MNHNS and SASEGT. V lost 5 bases, J lost 1 base, and 9 bases lay in between. CDR3 sequence: CASSPGGSGNTIYF. CDR3 DNA sequence: TGTGCCAGCAGTCCCGGAGGGTCTGGAAACACCATATATTTT.

CDR3 region: CASSQWVGQVRNEQFF. CDR3 nucleotides: TGCGCCAGCAGCCAATGGGTGGGACAGGTTCGGAATGAGCAGTTCTTC. V usage is TRBV4-1 and J usage is TRBJ2-1; 8 bases fit TRBD1. The CDR3 length is 16 residues. Germline trimming cut 2 bases from V and 7 bases from J; bases unmatched to any gene: 10. The germline gives CDR1 MGHRA, CDR2 YSYEKL.

This clone has only one observation. This sequence joins TRBV10-3 and TRBJ2-5; D gene unclear. V was cut by 6 bases and J by 4 bases, with 15 bases left in between. Germline loops: CDR1 ENHRY, CDR2 SYGVKD. The CDR3 spans 14 residues. The CDR3 DNA reads TGTGCCATCAGGGCCTCCGACTTCAGAGAGACCCAGTACTTC. It translates to CAIRASDFRETQYF.

The genes are TRBV27 and TRBJ2-1; possibly TRBD2 for D (6 bases). Germline V CDR1 and CDR2: MNHEY, SMNVEV (reference sequence). V was pared by 1 base and J by 2 bases, with 9 bases between. This CDR3 comprises 15 residues. CDR3 DNA: TGTGCCAGCAGTTTATACGGGGGACCCTACAATGAGCAGTTCTTC. This encodes CASSLYGGPYNEQFF.

The gene calls are TRBV7-2 and TRBJ2-1, with D possibly being TRBD2 (6 bases). Per the germline V gene, CDR1 is SGHTA and CDR2 is FQGNSA. V gave up 7 bases and J gave up 4 bases, with 14 bases separating them. There are 14 residues in the CDR3. The CDR3: CASTVSGVYNEQFF. In DNA form, the CDR3 reads TGTGCCAGCACGGTTAGCGGAGTTTACAATGAGCAGTTCTTC.

The chain uses TRBV5-6 and TRBJ2-5, with 7 bases lining up with TRBD1. J lost 1 base, V lost 6 bases, and 9 bases had no gene match. Germline V gene lookup returns CDR1 SGHDT and CDR2 YYEEEE. The length of the CDR3 is 15 residues. For the CDR3, the DNA is TGTGCCAGCACTCTCAGGCAGGGGGTCCAAGAGACCCAGTACTTC. Protein: CASTLRQGVQETQYF.

The V gene is TRBV6-1, the J gene TRBJ2-7; D remains ambiguous. Trimming shortened V by 6 bases and J by 3 bases, and 6 bases separated the two germline ends. From germline, CDR1 is MNHNS and CDR2 SASEGT. CDR3 length equals 11 residues. This CDR3 reads CASRGDYEQYF. The DNA of the CDR3 is TGTGCCAGCAGAGGAGACTACGAGCAGTACTTC.

The V gene is TRBV12-5, the J gene TRBJ1-2; 10 nucleotides match TRBD1. Germline V gene data show CDR1 as LGHNT and CDR2 as FRNRAP. The length of the CDR3 is 15 residues. J gave up 0 bases and V 4 bases, and 2 bases lay outside the gene matches. In nucleotides, the CDR3 is TGTGCTAGTGGTTCGGGGACAGGGGCTAACTATGGCTACACCTTC. Translated: CASGSGTGANYGYTF.

This clone was counted a single time. The rearrangement links TRBV18 to TRBJ1-3; the match to TRBD1 covers 7 bases. The CDR3 length is 15 residues. Unmatched junction bases numbered 9, after V lost 8 bases and J lost 2 bases. Germline CDR1 is KGHSH and CDR2 is LQKENI. This chain's CDR3 is CASPDEGAAGNTIYF. DNA of the CDR3: TGTGCCAGCCCAGACGAGGGGGCTGCTGGAAACACCATATATTTT.

V usage is TRBV4-2 and J usage is TRBJ2-7; 10 bases align to TRBD1. The germline V gene encodes CDR1 LGHNA and CDR2 YNFKEQ. The CDR3 loop spans 15 amino acids. The V gene end was trimmed by 4 bases and the J gene end by 6 bases; junction bases not matched to a gene: 9. In DNA, the CDR3 is TGTGCCAGCAGCCCGTCACTCGACAGGGGGCGCGAGCAGTACTTC. This gives the protein CASSPSLDRGREQYF.

The chain joins TRBV12-5 to TRBJ1-5; the D is unclear. The germline V and J ends were trimmed by 2 bases and 6 bases, with 14 bases remaining between them. This CDR3 spans 15 amino acids. The germline CDR1 and CDR2 sequences are LGHNT and FRNRAP. For the CDR3, the DNA is TGTGCTAGTGGTTTGTCTCAAACGGGGTCTCAGCCCCAGCATTTT. Translating gives CASGLSQTGSQPQHF.

V is TRBV6-5 and J is TRBJ1-4; the match to TRBD1 covers 10 bases. CDR1 is MNHEY and CDR2 is SVGAGI in the germline V gene. There are 15 residues in the CDR3. V lost 0 bases, J lost 6 bases, and 1 base stayed unmatched. The CDR3 spells CASSYSGTGDEKLFF. CDR3 DNA sequence: TGTGCCAGCAGTTACTCCGGGACAGGGGATGAAAAACTGTTTTTT.

The rearrangement joins TRBV30 to TRBJ1-2, with D possibly TRBD1 on 6 matching bases. Deletions cut 8 bases from V and 2 bases from J, with 15 bases between. Germline CDR1 GTSNPN, CDR2 SVGIG (reference sequence). The CDR3 has 13 amino acids. DNA for the CDR3: TGTGCCGGAAAACAGGGATCGAACTATGGCTACACCTTC. Residues: CAGKQGSNYGYTF.

The chain carries TRBV4-3 and TRBJ1-2, with 7 nucleotides matching TRBD1. V lost 4 bases to trimming and J lost 2 bases; unmatched junction nucleotides: 10. Germline V gives CDR1 LGHNA, CDR2 YSLEER. The CDR3 spans 16 residues. This CDR3 reads CASSRRTGTVNYGYTF. Here the CDR3 DNA reads TGCGCCAGCAGCCGGAGAACCGGGACAGTCAACTATGGCTACACCTTC.

The chain combines TRBV5-4 with TRBJ2-5; 11 nucleotides match TRBD1. The CDR3 length is 16 residues. The V gene end was trimmed by 2 bases and the J gene end by 5 bases; junction bases not matched to a gene: 8. Per germline, CDR1 SGHNT and CDR2 YYREEE (reference sequence). In DNA form, the CDR3 reads TGTGCCAGCAGCTTACCGAGGACAGGGGGCAGGGAGACCCAGTACTTC. Amino acid sequence: CASSLPRTGGRETQYF.

CDR3 DNA sequence: TGTGCCAGTAGTACTTACAGGGGCTCTGAAGCTTTCTTT. Residues: CASSTYRGSEAFF. This sequence joins TRBV19 and TRBJ1-1; 7 bases map to TRBD1. The germline gives CDR1 LNHDA, CDR2 SQIVND (reference sequence). The CDR3 has 13 residues. V shed 4 bases and J 6 bases; nucleotides not matched to a gene: 5.

The chain uses TRBV29-1 and TRBJ1-4, with D perhaps TRBD1 (6 bases). CDR1 and CDR2 from the germline V gene are SQVTM and ANQGSEA. The CDR3 consists of 15 residues. V shed 4 bases and J shed 3 bases, with 15 bases lying between them. CDR3 residues: CSVAEQGISNEKLFF. The CDR3, as DNA: TGCAGCGTTGCGGAACAGGGAATCTCTAATGAAAAACTGTTTTTT.

This chain connects TRBV5-1 to TRBJ1-1; 9 bases agree with TRBD1. Germline loops: CDR1 SGHRS, CDR2 YFSETQ. The CDR3 totals 14 residues. V was clipped by 4 bases and J by 5 bases; unmatched bases: 6. The CDR3 DNA reads TGCGCCAGCAGCCCGGACAGGGGTTGGACTGAAGCTTTCTTT. It is translated as CASSPDRGWTEAFF. Drawing the rest from reference TRBV5-1 and TRBJ1-1, the complete variable domain is KAGVTQTPRYLIKTRGQQVTLSCSPISGHRSVSWYQQTPGQGLQFLFEYFSETQRNKGNFPGRFSGRQFSNSRSEMNVSTLELGDSALYLCASSPDRGWTEAFFGQGTRLTVV.

The gene calls are TRBV4-3 and TRBJ2-1; the match to TRBD2 covers 10 bases. The CDR3 runs 14 residues. V lost 1 base and J lost 15; bases outside the gene matches: 9. Germline V gene sequence: CDR1 LGHNA, CDR2 YSLEER. CDR3 sequence reads: CASSQVASGGDRFF. CDR3 DNA: TGCGCCAGCAGCCAAGTAGCCAGCGGGGGGGATAGGTTCTTC.

The chain is built from TRBV2 and TRBJ1-4, with D unclear. This CDR3 region has 14 residues. V lost 4 bases and J 7 bases, leaving 13 bases between the germline ends. The germline gives CDR1 SNHLY, CDR2 FYNNEI. This CDR3 reads CASSVVIGSEKLFF. The DNA for the CDR3 is TGTGCCAGCAGTGTTGTCATCGGGAGTGAAAAACTGTTTTTT.

Here the CDR3 reads CAWRHRDRENTEAFF. The CDR3, as DNA: TGTGCCTGGAGACACCGGGACAGGGAGAACACTGAAGCTTTCTTT. This chain connects TRBV30 to TRBJ1-1, with TRBD1 matching over 9 bases. Germline lookup yields CDR1 GTSNPN and CDR2 SVGIG (reference sequence). CDR3 length equals 15 residues. The J segment lost 1 base and the V segment lost 3 bases, leaving 6 bases of the junction unmatched. The variable domain in full, completed from reference TRBV30 and TRBJ1-1, reads SQTIHQWPATLVQPVGSPLSLECTVEGTSNPNLYWYRQAAGRGLQLLFYSVGIGQISSEVPQNLSASRPQDRQFILSSKKLLLSDSGFYLCAWRHRDRENTEAFFGQGTRLTVV.

Details on this clone: Additional DNA sequences in this sample encode the identical CDR3. The CDR3 here is CASSLGTGSSYEQYF. CDR3 coding DNA: TGTGCCAGCAGCTTAGGGACTGGGAGCTCCTACGAGCAGTACTTC. V usage is TRBV7-2 and J usage is TRBJ2-7, with a tentative D call TRBD2 (5 bases). This CDR3 contains 15 residues. Trimming removed 1 base at V and 0 bases at J, with 10 bases between. CDR1 and CDR2 (germline): SGHTA, FQGNSA. Variable domain in full (rest from reference TRBV7-2 and TRBJ2-7): GAGVSQSPSNKVTEKGKDVELRCDPISGHTALYWYRQSLGQGLEFLIYFQGNSAPDKSGLPSDRFSAERTGGSVSTLTIQRTQQEDSAVYLCASSLGTGSSYEQYFGPGTRLTVT.

V and J are TRBV7-6 and TRBJ2-2; no reliable D call. The CDR3 contains 14 residues. Germline CDR1 is SGHVS and CDR2 is FNYEAQ. Trimming cost V 1 base and J 5 bases, with 8 bases left between them. In DNA, the CDR3 is TGTGCCAGCAGCTTAGTTTCCATTACCGGGGAGCTGTTTTTT. It specifies CASSLVSITGELFF.

Only one count was recorded for this clone. The gene calls are TRBV4-1 and TRBJ1-6, with TRBD1 identical over 9 bases. Trimming removed 1 base from V and 6 bases from J; junction bases left unmatched: 1. This CDR3 spans 15 amino acids. Germline V CDR1 and CDR2: MGHRA, YSYEKL. The CDR3 region has the DNA TGCGCCAGCAGCCAAGCGGGACAGGGTAATTCACCCCTCCACTTT. This gives the protein CASSQAGQGNSPLHF.

In this sample, this clone turned up a few times. This chain uses TRBV27 with TRBJ1-5, with 8 bases fitting TRBD1. The CDR3 is 15 residues long. Looked up from germline, CDR1 is MNHEY and CDR2 is SMNVEV (reference sequence). With 7 bases clipped from V and 2 bases from J, the junction kept 7 bases outside the gene matches. CDR3 protein: CASTPPTGGNQPQHF. The CDR3 DNA follows: TGTGCCAGCACCCCCCCGACAGGGGGCAATCAGCCCCAGCATTTT.

J is TRBJ1-1 and V is TRBV23-1, with D possibly being TRBD1 (6 bases). TRBV23-1 is an open reading frame, and its role is uncertain. V was cut by 4 bases and J by 4 bases, with 22 bases left in between. This CDR3 is built from 17 residues. The CDR3 loop is CASSRARDTRPSTEAFF. DNA for the CDR3: TGCGCCAGCAGTCGGGCCCGGGACACCAGGCCGAGCACTGAAGCTTTCTTT.

This clone was found once. DNA for the CDR3: TGTGCCAGCAGCTCCCTGGGGACATACAACACCGGGGAGCTGTTTTTT. This encodes CASSSLGTYNTGELFF. The V call is TRBV7-6, the J call TRBJ2-2, with D possibly being TRBD1 (6 bases). Per germline, CDR1 SGHVS and CDR2 FNYEAQ. Between the trimmed V and J ends, which lost 4 bases and 2 bases, there was a span of 14 bases. The CDR3 runs to 16 residues.

The CDR3 protein is CSVTSYRDRVITDTQYF. CDR3 nucleotide sequence: TGCAGCGTTACTTCATACCGGGACAGGGTGATAACAGATACGCAGTATTTT. The chain employs TRBV29-1 and TRBJ2-3; TRBD1 agrees at 9 bases. The CDR3 length is 17 residues. The germline CDR1 and CDR2 sequences are SQVTM and ANQGSEA. Unmatched junction bases numbered 15, after V lost 5 bases and J lost 3 bases.

This clone was recorded only once. V usage is TRBV27 and J usage is TRBJ2-4; a weak D match, TRBD2 (7 bases). This CDR3 region has 12 residues. Germline values: CDR1 MNHEY, CDR2 SMNVEV (reference sequence). V dropped 9 bases and J dropped 6 bases, with 12 bases sitting between them. The CDR3 nucleotides read TGTGCCAGTAGGGAGGGGGGAAACATTCAGTACTTC. Its translation: CASREGGNIQYF.

The V and J genes are TRBV5-6 and TRBJ1-4; 9 bases agree with TRBD1. Trimming cost V 4 bases and J 11 bases; bases outside gene matches: 9. Germline-derived CDR1 and CDR2 are SGHDT and YYEEEE. The CDR3 loop spans 14 amino acids. This CDR3 is CASSLGQGYSKLFF. The CDR3 region has the DNA TGTGCCAGCAGCCTGGGACAGGGCTACTCTAAACTGTTTTTT. Variable domain in full (rest from reference TRBV5-6 and TRBJ1-4): DAGVTQSPTHLIKTRGQQVTLRCSPKSGHDTVSWYQQALGQGPQFIFQYYEEEERQRGNFPDRFSGHQFPNYSSELNVNALLLGDSALYLCASSLGQGYSKLFFGSGTQLSVL.

This chain joins TRBV15 and TRBJ1-2; 7 bases map to TRBD1. The CDR3 runs to 14 residues. V was pared by 0 bases and J by 4 bases, with 2 bases of the junction left unmatched. Germline assignment: CDR1 LNHNV and CDR2 YYDKDF (reference sequence). The DNA for the CDR3 is TGTGCCACCAGCAGAGATAACAGGGGCTATGGCTACACCTTC. This gives the protein CATSRDNRGYGYTF.